The T cell receptor beta chain under discussion was sequenced for a study of blood T cell repertoires in COVID-19. Germline-derived CDR1 and CDR2 are SQVTM and ANQGSEA. The CDR3 is made up of 17 amino acids. Germline trimming cut 6 bases from V and 1 base from J; bases unmatched to any gene: 13. Repertoires were generated with immunoSEQ multiplex PCR, while TCRdb's copy carries only in-frame clones and drops some. The sample lists 250,000 to 350,000 clones, about 90% occurring once. The TCR originated in a woman aged 45-65 years with COVID-19, enrolled during active disease. The specimen was peripheral blood. V gene TRBV29-1 combines with J gene TRBJ2-2; 8 bases align to TRBD1. The chain's CDR3 is CSVARVPGTGNTGELFF. The CDR3 DNA follows: TGCAGCGTGGCACGGGTTCCGGGGACAGGGAACACCGGGGAGCTGTTTTTT.